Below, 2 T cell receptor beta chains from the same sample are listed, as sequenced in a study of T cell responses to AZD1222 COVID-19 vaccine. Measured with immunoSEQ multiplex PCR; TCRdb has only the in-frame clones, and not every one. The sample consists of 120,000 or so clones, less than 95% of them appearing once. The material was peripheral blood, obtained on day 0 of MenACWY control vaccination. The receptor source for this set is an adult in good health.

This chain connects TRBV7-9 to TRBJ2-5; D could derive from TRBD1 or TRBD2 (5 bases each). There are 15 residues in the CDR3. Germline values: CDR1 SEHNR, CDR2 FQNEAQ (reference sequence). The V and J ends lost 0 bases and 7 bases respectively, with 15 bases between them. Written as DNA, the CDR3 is TGTGCCAGCAGCTTAGCGGAGACAGAGGGTCGGACCCAGTACTTC. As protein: CASSLAETEGRTQYF.

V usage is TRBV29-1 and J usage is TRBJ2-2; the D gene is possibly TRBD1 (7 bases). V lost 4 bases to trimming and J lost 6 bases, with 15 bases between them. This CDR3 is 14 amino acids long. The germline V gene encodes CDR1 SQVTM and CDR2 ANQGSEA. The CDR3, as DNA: TGCAGCGTTGGTAGGGGGCGGGATGCCGGGGAGCTGTTTTTT. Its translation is CSVGRGRDAGELFF.